This T cell receptor (beta chain) was identified in a study of response to subunit inactivated influenza vaccine. Via MiXCR, TCRdb re-called the RT-PCR reads, giving one row per CDR3 protein. This sample has hundreds of thousands of distinct CDR3 sequences; around 13% occur once, and the top ten carry around 6.5%. In this sample, this clonotype turned up a few times. What it recognizes is unknown. General study points: The study's authors posited that every seasonal influenza vaccination enlists few new T cells.

This clonotype was sampled from a man in his forties or fifties who received an inactivated influenza vaccine. The sample here was PBMCs from blood, taken around two weeks before vaccination.

CDR3: CAWGQGSFGYTF. The CDR3 bases are TGTGCCTGGGGGCAGGGGTCTTTTGGCTACACCTTC. The chain uses TRBV30 and TRBJ1-2; a possible D gene is TRBD1 (6 bases). V lost 5 bases and J lost 7, with 14 bases in between. Germline V gene data show CDR1 as GTSNPN and CDR2 as SVGIG (reference sequence). The CDR3 is made up of 12 amino acids.